Included here is one T cell receptor beta chain sequence, with context. Primers: 60 Vbeta forward and 13 Jbeta reverse. Libraries were prepared by immunoSEQ multiplex PCR; TCRdb keeps only in-frame clonotypes and omits some of them. The repertoire holds under 150,000 clones, with nearly 80% as singletons. The data derive from a study of cytomegalovirus exposure and HLA in healthy donors. Study context: In an earlier analysis, almost 120 million unique TCR beta sequences were found from 150 million to 200 million T cells. Samples from HLA-typed donors yielded about 86 million unique TCRs in an early data release. Genotyping showed roughly 77% of roughly 400 donors falling in the Caucasian-associated ancestry cluster.

The clonotype comes from a man aged 40-49 years in good health and CMV-seropositive. The sample taken for sequencing was PBMCs.

The CDR3 is CAWSHGGGSNQPQHF. In DNA, the CDR3 is TGTGCCTGGAGTCATGGCGGGGGTAGCAATCAGCCCCAGCATTTT. This chain joins TRBV30 and TRBJ1-5; TRBD1 is a possible D gene (5 bases). Germline loops: CDR1 GTSNPN, CDR2 SVGIG (reference sequence). Trimming shortened V by 2 bases and J by 0 bases, and 11 bases separated the two germline ends. The CDR3 contains 15 residues. Full variable domain (missing parts from reference TRBV30 and TRBJ1-5): SQTIHQWPATLVQPVGSPLSLECTVEGTSNPNLYWYRQAAGRGLQLLFYSVGIGQISSEVPQNLSASRPQDRQFILSSKKLLLSDSGFYLCAWSHGGGSNQPQHFGDGTRLSIL.